Sequencing of this T cell receptor (beta chain) was carried out in a study of T cells after yellow fever vaccination. General study results and limits: In post-booster samples, most primary-vaccination clones reappeared (roughly 96% CD4, about 90% CD8). From the bulk population, abundant clonotypes could contaminate and appear within FACS-sorted repertoires. A weaker but faster secondary response was observed, peaking on day 5 versus 15.

Making TCR cDNA involved 5'RACE template switching, which added UMIs and a universal primer site. Using its own MiXCR run on the 5' RACE reads, TCRdb lists one record per CDR3 protein. This repertoire shows 95,000 to 150,000 distinct CDR3 sequences, over 12% found once; its top ten account for about 42%. Germline V gives CDR1 MDHEN, CDR2 SYDVKM. This CDR3 spans 14 amino acids. Trimming took 6 bases from V and 2 from J, leaving 14 bases between them. Worth noting for this clonotype: Antigen: not known.

Sequencing was performed on CD8+ T cells sorted from PBMCs, taken 5 days after the yellow fever booster vaccination. This sequence originates from a young man who received the YFV17D yellow fever vaccine. The V and J genes are TRBV28 and TRBJ2-7; D is possibly TRBD1 or TRBD2 (5 bases each). CDR3 sequence (DNA): TGTGCCAGCAGAACCCGGGACCCTCCCTACGAGCAGTACTTC. Amino acids: CASRTRDPPYEQYF.